A single sample is the source of the 21 T cell receptor beta chains below, sequenced in a study of blood T cell repertoires in COVID-19. Sequenced by immunoSEQ multiplex PCR; TCRdb stores in-frame clones only, minus some. The sample has roughly 220,000 clones; 70% to 85% are singletons. Source material: PBMCs or T cells enriched from blood (not recorded which). These receptors were taken from a woman aged 40 to 50 with acute COVID-19.

The V call is TRBV7-9, the J call TRBJ2-5; 12 bases fit TRBD2. This CDR3 has 18 amino acids. The germline CDR1 and CDR2 sequences are SEHNR and FQNEAQ (reference sequence). Trimming at V came to 5 bases and at J to 5 bases, leaving 15 bases not matched to a gene. The CDR3 coding sequence is TGTGCCAGCAGCCCTGACCGGCGACTAGCGGGGGTCCGGGAGACCCAGTACTTC. It specifies CASSPDRRLAGVRETQYF.

This clone is a singleton in its sample. The V gene is TRBV14, the J gene TRBJ2-5, with TRBD2 matching over 13 bases. Germline V CDR1 and CDR2: SGHDN, FVKESK. The CDR3 spans 17 residues. Trimming took 3 bases from V and 2 from J; bases not matched to a gene: 6. The CDR3 nucleotides read TGTGCCAGCAGCCAGTGGGGGACTAGCGGGATTCAAGAGACCCAGTACTTC. Protein: CASSQWGTSGIQETQYF. The variable domain in full, with the rest retrieved from reference TRBV14 and TRBJ2-5, is EAGVTQFPSHSVIEKGQTVTLRCDPISGHDNLYWYRRVMGKEIKFLLHFVKESKQDESGMPNNRFLAERTGGTYSTLKVQPAELEDSGVYFCASSQWGTSGIQETQYFGPGTRLLVL.

The V gene is TRBV5-5, the J gene TRBJ1-1; no clear D gene. V lost 3 bases, J lost 1 base, and 7 bases lay in between. The CDR3 is 13 residues long. Germline V gene lookup returns CDR1 SGHKS and CDR2 YYEKEE (reference sequence). The CDR3 DNA is TGTGCCAGCAGCTCCACATGGAACACTGAAGCTTTCTTT. This encodes CASSSTWNTEAFF.

V gene TRBV19 combines with J gene TRBJ1-1, with 8 positions matching TRBD1. The CDR3 runs 20 residues. The V gene's germline CDR1 is LNHDA and CDR2 SQIVND (reference sequence). The V and J ends lost 5 bases and 4 bases, in that order; junction bases with no gene match: 24. The CDR3 DNA follows: TGTGCCAGTAGTGCCTTATCCGGGACAGGCGGGCGTATCGGTGGCACTGAAGCTTTCTTT. Translation: CASSALSGTGGRIGGTEAFF.

This clone was seen many times. The chain joins TRBV4-1 to TRBJ1-2, with D perhaps TRBD1 (6 bases). The CDR3 loop spans 15 amino acids. The V and J ends lost 0 bases and 3 bases respectively, with 11 bases between them. Germline CDR1 reads MGHRA; CDR2 reads YSYEKL. The CDR3 sequence: CASSQDPQGHYGYTF. The CDR3 region has the DNA TGCGCCAGCAGCCAAGACCCACAGGGCCACTATGGCTACACCTTC.

V and J are TRBV27 and TRBJ2-7; a weak D match, TRBD1 (6 bases). This CDR3 spans 12 amino acids. Trimming cost V 5 bases and J 3 bases, with 8 bases left between them. The germline V gene encodes CDR1 MNHEY and CDR2 SMNVEV (reference sequence). The CDR3 loop reads CASSPTGYEQYF. The CDR3 nucleotides read TGTGCCAGCAGTCCGACAGGCTACGAGCAGTACTTC.

This clone was seen ten or more times. The gene calls are TRBV11-3 and TRBJ2-1; 8 bases line up with TRBD2. The CDR3 is made up of 15 amino acids. Losses at the gene ends were 0 bases for V and 4 bases for J; bases not matched to a gene: 2. CDR1 and CDR2 (germline): SGHNT, YENEEA. The DNA of the CDR3 is TGTGCCAGCAGCTTAGACGGGACTAGTTACAATGAGCAGTTCTTC. Translated, it gives CASSLDGTSYNEQFF.

This sequence joins TRBV7-2 and TRBJ2-1; 9 bases map to TRBD2. V was clipped by 0 bases and J by 3 bases; unmatched bases: 3. There are 16 residues in the CDR3. The germline V gene has CDR1 SGHTA and CDR2 FQGNSA. CDR3: CASSLAASGNYNEQFF. The CDR3 coding sequence is TGTGCCAGCAGCTTAGCGGCTAGCGGGAACTACAATGAGCAGTTCTTC.

This sequence joins TRBV19 and TRBJ1-6, with 11 bases lining up with TRBD1. CDR3 length equals 15 residues. CDR1 and CDR2 from the germline V gene are LNHDA and SQIVND (reference sequence). With 6 bases clipped from V and 10 bases from J, the junction kept 8 bases outside the gene matches. The CDR3 spells CASRFGTGGKSPLHF. Written as DNA, the CDR3 is TGTGCCAGTAGATTCGGGACAGGGGGGAAATCACCCCTCCACTTT.

The V gene is TRBV2, the J gene TRBJ2-2; D possibly corresponds to TRBD2 (6 bases). Germline-derived CDR1 and CDR2 are SNHLY and FYNNEI. CDR3 size: 18 residues. Trimming left V 5 bases short and J 3 bases short, with 22 bases between. In DNA form, the CDR3 reads TGTGCCAGCAGTCTAGGGCGGGGAGGCCGAGGTTACACCGGGGAGCTGTTTTTT. Translated: CASSLGRGGRGYTGELFF.

This sequence joins TRBV7-3 and TRBJ2-2; D might be TRBD2 (5 bases). Germline CDR1 and CDR2: SGHTA and FQGTGA. This CDR3 contains 14 residues. Between the trimmed V and J ends, which lost 2 bases and 6 bases, there was a span of 10 bases. CDR3 bases: TGTGCCAGCAGCTTAGAGGGTTGGGCCGGGGAGCTGTTTTTT. Encoded protein: CASSLEGWAGELFF.

V usage is TRBV5-6 and J usage is TRBJ1-2; D gene ambiguous. Deletions cut 1 base from V and 4 bases from J, with 8 bases between. The CDR3 has 13 residues. Looked up from germline, CDR1 is SGHDT and CDR2 is YYEEEE. CDR3 loop: CASSLIRGYGYTF. The CDR3 DNA reads TGTGCCAGCAGCTTGATCCGGGGCTATGGCTACACCTTC.

V and J are TRBV6-5 and TRBJ1-5, with 7 bases fitting TRBD1. Germline assignment: CDR1 MNHEY and CDR2 SVGAGI. Trimming took 4 bases from V and 3 from J; bases not matched to a gene: 6. The CDR3 is 15 amino acids. The CDR3 region has the DNA TGTGCCAGCAGTTTACAGGGGTATCCCAATCAGCCCCAGCATTTT. This sequence encodes CASSLQGYPNQPQHF.

This clone was found once. The chain couples TRBV7-9 to TRBJ1-2; TRBD1 is a possible D gene (5 bases). With 4 bases removed from V and 0 bases from J, the gap between germline ends came to 15 bases. The CDR3 runs 16 residues. Per germline, CDR1 SEHNR and CDR2 FQNEAQ (reference sequence). CDR3 amino acids: CASSSGGGRTNYGYTF. As DNA, the CDR3 is TGTGCCAGCAGCTCCGGTGGGGGGAGGACTAACTATGGCTACACCTTC.

The rearrangement links TRBV10-2 to TRBJ2-5; possibly TRBD2 for D (5 bases). Trimming removed 7 bases from V and 4 bases from J, with 19 bases in between. The CDR3 extends over 15 amino acids. Germline V lookup: CDR1 WSHSY, CDR2 SAAADI. The CDR3 bases are TGCGCCAGCATTCTAAGTCCGACGGCGGGAGAGACCCAGTACTTC. Its protein is CASILSPTAGETQYF.

This clone showed up just once. The chain uses TRBV18 and TRBJ1-6; weak D call: TRBD1 (6 bases). V shed 3 bases and J shed 4 bases, with 13 bases lying between them. Germline V lookup: CDR1 KGHSH, CDR2 LQKENI. This CDR3 is built from 16 residues. In DNA, the CDR3 is TGTGCCAGCTCACCGCGACAGGATTCGTATAATTCACCCCTCCACTTT. It specifies CASSPRQDSYNSPLHF.

This clone was seen once. This sequence joins TRBV7-6 and TRBJ2-1; TRBD2 matches 10 bases. Germline CDR1 reads SGHVS; CDR2 reads FNYEAQ. The CDR3 consists of 16 residues. The trim removed 4 bases at V and 4 bases at J, leaving 7 bases unmatched. CDR3 nucleotide sequence: TGTGCCAGCAGCTCCTTAGCGGGGGGCGGGTACAATGAGCAGTTCTTC. This translates into CASSSLAGGGYNEQFF.

V is TRBV10-3 and J is TRBJ2-7, with D possibly TRBD2 on 6 matching bases. V lost 4 bases and J 2 bases, leaving 18 bases between the germline ends. Looked up from germline, CDR1 is ENHRY and CDR2 is SYGVKD. The CDR3 totals 16 residues. CDR3 bases: TGTGCCATCAGTGGGGGTGAGAGGCGGGACCCCTACGAGCAGTACTTC. Its translation: CAISGGERRDPYEQYF.

This chain links TRBV24-1 with TRBJ2-3, with 14 bases fitting TRBD2. The CDR3 runs 13 residues. CDR1 KGHDR and CDR2 SFDVKD come from the germline V gene. J was trimmed by 5 bases and V by 9 bases; bases with no gene match: 0. This CDR3 reads CATGLAGGDTQYF. The CDR3 DNA sequence: TGTGCCACCGGACTAGCGGGAGGAGATACGCAGTATTTT.

V and J are TRBV7-9 and TRBJ2-1; 7 bases agree with TRBD2. The CDR3 extends over 13 amino acids. CDR1 and CDR2 (germline): SEHNR, FQNEAQ (reference sequence). The J segment lost 8 bases and the V segment lost 5 bases, leaving 6 bases of the junction unmatched. The DNA for the CDR3 is TGTGCCAGCAGCAGGACTAGTAAGGATGAGCAGTTCTTC. It translates to CASSRTSKDEQFF.

The rearrangement links TRBV27 to TRBJ1-1; D possibly corresponds to TRBD1 (5 bases). CDR1 and CDR2 from the germline V gene are MNHEY and SMNVEV (reference sequence). Trimming took 8 bases from V and 2 from J, leaving 12 bases between them. This CDR3 has 13 residues. In DNA form, the CDR3 reads TGTGCCAGCGGGGCAGGATTAAACACTGAAGCTTTCTTT. Translated, it gives CASGAGLNTEAFF.